The 24 T cell receptor beta chains reported below all come from one sample, sequenced in a study of a mutant IDH1 vaccine in newly diagnosed glioma. Sequencing was performed with immunoSEQ multiplex PCR; in TCRdb, only in-frame clones are kept and a portion is missing. Of around 67,000 clones listed, about 86% are singletons. Regarding time point: baseline, week 1 (first vaccination visit). Treatment denoted: pre-vaccination baseline after standard-of-care therapy. The starting material was peripheral blood mononuclear cells (PBMCs), obtained from a glioma patient treated with radiotherapy, temozolomide or both. The receptor source for this set is a woman younger than 30 with glioma. Some clones in this sample may be carry-over from other donors' samples.

The chain combines TRBV7-2 with TRBJ2-1, with 10 bases identical to TRBD1. This CDR3 has 12 residues. V lost 8 bases and J lost 15; bases outside the gene matches: 10. Germline-derived CDR1 and CDR2 are SGHTA and FQGNSA. The CDR3 bases are TGTGCCAGCTGCGAGGGGACAGGGGCTCCGTTCTTC. Translating it yields CASCEGTGAPFF.

The CDR3 spells CASSSGTAYGYTF. The CDR3 DNA sequence: TGTGCCAGCTCCTCCGGGACGGCGTATGGCTACACCTTC. This chain joins TRBV18 and TRBJ1-2; perhaps TRBD1 as D (5 bases). Looked up from germline, CDR1 is KGHSH and CDR2 is LQKENI. The CDR3 runs to 13 residues. The germline V and J ends were trimmed by 6 bases and 5 bases, with 13 bases remaining between them.

This sequence joins TRBV6-5 and TRBJ2-1, with D perhaps matching TRBD1 or TRBD2 (6 bases each). V was pared by 6 bases and J by 8 bases, with 20 bases between. The CDR3 sequence is 15 residues long. Germline-derived CDR1 and CDR2 are MNHEY and SVGAGI. The CDR3 DNA is TGTGCCAGCAGCCAACTCAGGGGAGGAGGGTATGAGCAGTTCTTC. Translated, it gives CASSQLRGGGYEQFF.

This chain joins TRBV10-2 and TRBJ2-2; TRBD1 or TRBD2 may be the D gene (6 bases each). Germline V gives CDR1 WSHSY, CDR2 SAAADI. V gave up 2 bases and J gave up 2 bases, with 12 bases separating them. This CDR3 spans 16 amino acids. CDR3 protein: CASSEVGGGNTGELFF. In DNA, the CDR3 is TGCGCCAGCAGTGAGGTGGGGGGCGGCAACACCGGGGAGCTGTTTTTT.

The chain has TRBV5-6 and TRBJ2-7, with 10 bases matching TRBD2. From germline, CDR1 is SGHDT and CDR2 YYEEEE. J lost 3 bases, V lost 1 base, and 10 bases had no gene match. The CDR3 is 17 residues long. DNA of the CDR3: TGTGCCAGCAGCTTGATTCCTCCTAGCGGGAGTATCTACGAGCAGTACTTC. It is translated as CASSLIPPSGSIYEQYF.

The chain uses TRBV14 and TRBJ2-7, with D possibly matching TRBD1 (6 bases). This CDR3 contains 16 residues. In germline, CDR1 is SGHDN, CDR2 FVKESK. Between the trimmed V and J ends, which lost 4 bases and 3 bases, there was a span of 19 bases. The CDR3 is CASSLLPGQFHYEQYF. As DNA, the CDR3 is TGTGCCAGCAGCCTACTACCCGGACAGTTTCACTACGAGCAGTACTTC.

The gene calls are TRBV6-6 and TRBJ2-7, with 13 nucleotides matching TRBD2. Germline-derived CDR1 and CDR2 are MNHNY and SVGAGI (reference sequence). V dropped 6 bases and J dropped 6; count of bases not matched to a gene: 8. This CDR3 is built from 15 residues. The CDR3 sequence is CASSQLAGGPGEQYF. CDR3 sequence (DNA): TGTGCCAGCAGCCAACTAGCGGGGGGGCCAGGCGAGCAGTACTTC.

This chain joins TRBV9 and TRBJ1-4, with D hard to call. Germline V CDR1 and CDR2: SGDLS, YYNGEE. Trimming took 0 bases from V and 8 from J, leaving 8 bases between them. This CDR3 contains 13 residues. This CDR3 reads CASSVGRSEKLFF. CDR3 DNA: TGTGCCAGCAGCGTAGGCCGATCAGAAAAACTGTTTTTT.

V gene TRBV6-1 combines with J gene TRBJ2-7; 7 bases match TRBD1. Germline V lookup: CDR1 MNHNS, CDR2 SASEGT. The CDR3 has 14 residues. V was clipped by 7 bases and J by 1 base; unmatched bases: 7. The CDR3 is CASTLTGLSYEQYF. The CDR3 DNA sequence: TGTGCCAGCACCCTGACAGGGCTGTCCTACGAGCAGTACTTC.

The gene calls are TRBV7-2 and TRBJ1-2, with D tentatively TRBD1 (6 bases). The CDR3 runs 11 residues. The germline V gene has CDR1 SGHTA and CDR2 FQGNSA. The CDR3, as DNA: TGTGCTACTGCGGGGGGGCTAGGCTACACCTTC. Its translation is CATAGGLGYTF.

The CDR3 DNA is TGTGCCAGCAGCTTATTCGCGCCAGATACGCAGTATTTT. It is translated as CASSLFAPDTQYF. This chain connects TRBV7-8 to TRBJ2-3; D is unclear. This CDR3 has 13 amino acids. Per germline, CDR1 SGHVS and CDR2 FQNEAQ. The V and J ends lost 2 bases and 4 bases respectively, with 7 bases between them.

The chain combines TRBV7-9 with TRBJ1-2; 8 bases are a match to TRBD1. Per germline, CDR1 SEHNR and CDR2 FQNEAQ (reference sequence). Trimming took 5 bases from V and 5 from J; bases not matched to a gene: 4. The CDR3 spans 13 residues. In nucleotides, the CDR3 is TGTGCCAGCAGCCCCGGACAGGGATATGGCTACACCTTC. It codes for CASSPGQGYGYTF.

The chain couples TRBV5-1 to TRBJ2-7, with 9 bases aligning to TRBD1. Germline CDR1 SGHRS, CDR2 YFSETQ. After removal of 2 bases from V and 2 bases from J, the junction contained 5 bases not matched to a gene. The CDR3 extends over 15 amino acids. CDR3 nucleotides: TGCGCCAGCAGCTTAGGGACAGGGCTTACCTACGAGCAGTACTTC. It translates to CASSLGTGLTYEQYF.

The chain uses TRBV11-3 and TRBJ1-3, with D hard to call. The V gene lost 6 bases and the J gene lost 10 bases, with 16 bases spanning the gap. From germline, CDR1 is SGHNT and CDR2 YENEEA. CDR3 length: 13 amino acids. This CDR3 reads CASRRRLISTIYF. Here the CDR3 DNA reads TGTGCCAGCAGGCGCAGGCTAATATCGACCATATATTTT.

The chain carries TRBV6-7 and TRBJ2-7; 8 bases map to TRBD1. TRBV6-7 carries the ORF label, with uncertain function. The CDR3 is 16 amino acids. V lost 0 bases to trimming and J lost 3 bases; unmatched junction nucleotides: 7. In nucleotides, the CDR3 is TGTGCCAGCAGTTACTCGAGGACAGGGAATGACTACGAGCAGTACTTC. Protein sequence: CASSYSRTGNDYEQYF.

This clone was recorded once. This chain joins TRBV7-9 and TRBJ1-2; a possible D gene is TRBD1 (5 bases). The CDR3 covers 14 residues. The V end lost 1 base, the J end lost 4 bases, and 10 bases lay between the germline ends. Germline V gives CDR1 SEHNR, CDR2 FQNEAQ (reference sequence). CDR3 loop: CASSLDQGVYGYTF. CDR3 nucleotide sequence: TGTGCCAGCAGCTTAGATCAGGGCGTCTATGGCTACACCTTC.

The rearrangement joins TRBV19 to TRBJ1-2; D is unclear. V was clipped by 3 bases and J by 6 bases, with 17 bases between them. This CDR3 has 15 residues. Germline values: CDR1 LNHDA, CDR2 SQIVND (reference sequence). CDR3 protein: CASSIFAAGGDGYTF. CDR3 DNA sequence: TGTGCCAGTAGTATCTTTGCAGCCGGTGGAGATGGCTACACCTTC.

The chain couples TRBV29-1 to TRBJ2-3; 8 positions match TRBD2. From germline, CDR1 is SQVTM and CDR2 ANQGSEA. CDR3 length equals 15 residues. The trim removed 7 bases at V and 5 bases at J, leaving 14 bases unmatched. This CDR3 reads CSARRGLGGKDTQYF. The CDR3 DNA follows: TGCAGCGCTCGTAGGGGACTAGGGGGGAAAGATACGCAGTATTTT.

The chain uses TRBV7-9 and TRBJ2-7; 9 bases fit TRBD2. The CDR3 loop spans 15 amino acids. CDR1 is SEHNR, CDR2 FQNEAQ, per germline (reference sequence). Unmatched junction bases numbered 5, after V lost 5 bases and J lost 0 bases. This chain's CDR3 is CASSLGLASSYEQYF. CDR3 DNA sequence: TGTGCCAGCAGCCTTGGACTAGCGAGCTCCTACGAGCAGTACTTC.

V gene TRBV11-2 combines with J gene TRBJ2-5; TRBD1 is a possible D gene (5 bases). V lost 5 bases and J lost 2, with 18 bases in between. Germline lookup yields CDR1 SGHAT and CDR2 FQNNGV. The length of the CDR3 is 16 residues. CDR3 DNA: TGTGCCAGCAGCCCCACAAGGAGCAGGGTTCAAGAGACCCAGTACTTC. Translating gives CASSPTRSRVQETQYF.

The chain employs TRBV7-8 and TRBJ2-7; 9 bases agree with TRBD1. The CDR3 covers 16 residues. The trim removed 5 bases at V and 3 bases at J, leaving 11 bases unmatched. Germline V gene lookup returns CDR1 SGHVS and CDR2 FQNEAQ. CDR3 sequence reads: CASSHRDRAGSYEQYF. The CDR3 DNA sequence: TGTGCCAGCAGCCACCGGGACAGGGCAGGTAGCTACGAGCAGTACTTC.

In its sample, this clone is medium-sized (0.01 to 0.1%). This chain connects TRBV25-1 to TRBJ1-1, with TRBD1 matching 9 bases. CDR3 size: 15 residues. J gave up 6 bases and V 4 bases, and 9 bases lay outside the gene matches. Germline CDR1 and CDR2: MGHDK and SYGVNS. The CDR3: CASSAGTGIWAEAFF. Here the CDR3 DNA reads TGTGCCAGCAGTGCCGGGACAGGGATTTGGGCTGAAGCTTTCTTT.

The sample holds a few counts of this clone. The chain employs TRBV2 and TRBJ1-2; D ambiguous. This CDR3 has 13 residues. Trimming left V 7 bases short and J 4 bases short, with 13 bases between. From germline, CDR1 is SNHLY and CDR2 FYNNEI. CDR3 nucleotides: TGTGCCAGCATATCCGGGTCCACCTATGGCTACACCTTC. This sequence encodes CASISGSTYGYTF.

As regards this clone: Other DNA variants within this sample encode the same CDR3. The chain couples TRBV29-1 to TRBJ2-3; unclear D gene. CDR3 length equals 12 residues. The V end was cut by 3 bases, the J end by 0 bases, with 4 bases between. Germline-derived CDR1 and CDR2 are SQVTM and ANQGSEA. CDR3 region: CSVEASTDTQYF. DNA for the CDR3: TGCAGCGTTGAGGCTAGCACAGATACGCAGTATTTT.